The 16 T cell receptor beta chains in this list originate from one sample, sequenced in a study of shared clonotypes between healthy human individuals. Clones were read by immunoSEQ multiplex PCR, and TCRdb kept only the in-frame ones, dropping some. The table shows a few million clones, with 85% to 95% occurring only once. The specimen sequenced was naive CD4+ T cells from PBMCs. The subset is: CD45RA+ positively selected. The origin of the receptors is a man aged 18 to 30 in good health. Some clones in this sample may be carry-over from other donors' samples.

The chain employs TRBV7-8 and TRBJ2-6, with 12 bases fitting TRBD1. J lost 2 bases, V lost 6 bases, and 11 bases had no gene match. The CDR3 consists of 19 residues. Germline lookup yields CDR1 SGHVS and CDR2 FQNEAQ. The chain's CDR3 is CASRDPWGQGATGANVLTF. For the CDR3, the DNA is TGTGCCAGCAGAGACCCGTGGGGACAGGGGGCTACTGGGGCCAACGTCCTGACTTTC.

The rearrangement uses TRBV4-1 and TRBJ2-7; D unresolved. The V gene lost 2 bases and the J gene lost 6 bases, with 8 bases spanning the gap. This CDR3 spans 12 amino acids. The germline CDR1 and CDR2 sequences are MGHRA and YSYEKL. The CDR3 coding sequence is TGCGCCAGCAGCCAAACCTACGGCGAGCAGTACTTC. Encoded protein: CASSQTYGEQYF.

The chain has TRBV2 and TRBJ2-7, with 10 bases identical to TRBD1. V dropped 10 bases and J dropped 2; count of bases not matched to a gene: 11. The CDR3 runs to 15 residues. Germline CDR1 is SNHLY and CDR2 is FYNNEI. The CDR3 nucleotides are TGTGCCATCCGACAGGGGGCGGTTAAAGCCTACGAGCAGTACTTC. Translating it yields CAIRQGAVKAYEQYF.

Of note for this clone: Additional DNA sequences in this sample encode the identical CDR3. The chain links TRBV5-1 to TRBJ2-3; TRBD2 matches 9 bases. The junction had 3 bases not matched to a gene; V was cut back by 4 bases and J by 3 bases. The length of the CDR3 is 14 residues. The germline V gene encodes CDR1 SGHRS and CDR2 YFSETQ. The CDR3 DNA reads TGCGCCAGCAGCGGCACTAGCGGGACAGATACGCAGTATTTT. Translated, it gives CASSGTSGTDTQYF. Using reference TRBV5-1 and TRBJ2-3 for the parts outside the CDR3, the full variable domain is KAGVTQTPRYLIKTRGQQVTLSCSPISGHRSVSWYQQTPGQGLQFLFEYFSETQRNKGNFPGRFSGRQFSNSRSEMNVSTLELGDSALYLCASSGTSGTDTQYFGPGTRLTVL.

This clone was picked up one time. V usage is TRBV5-1 and J usage is TRBJ1-6; D possibly corresponds to TRBD1 (6 bases). The CDR3 extends over 15 amino acids. V was pared by 1 base and J by 8 bases, with 13 bases between. Germline V gene lookup returns CDR1 SGHRS and CDR2 YFSETQ. Written as DNA, the CDR3 is TGCGCCAGCAGCTTGAGGGGGGCGCTGGATTCACCCCTCCACTTT. Its translation is CASSLRGALDSPLHF.

This rearrangement joins TRBV7-9 to TRBJ2-3; D call uncertain. Germline CDR1 SEHNR, CDR2 FQNEAQ (reference sequence). The V and J ends lost 4 bases and 2 bases respectively, with 10 bases between them. This CDR3 is built from 14 residues. CDR3 residues: CASSSPIHTDTQYF. As DNA, the CDR3 is TGTGCCAGCAGCTCGCCCATCCACACAGATACGCAGTATTTT.

The rearrangement joins TRBV5-1 to TRBJ2-1; 8 bases match TRBD1. In germline, CDR1 is SGHRS, CDR2 YFSETQ. The CDR3 consists of 17 residues. V gave up 0 bases and J gave up 4 bases; unmatched junction bases: 9. Written as DNA, the CDR3 is TGCGCCAGCAGCTTGGTTACCGGGACAGGTGCGTACAATGAGCAGTTCTTC. This translates into CASSLVTGTGAYNEQFF. The full variable domain, in which reference TRBV5-1 and TRBJ2-1 provide the parts outside the CDR3, is KAGVTQTPRYLIKTRGQQVTLSCSPISGHRSVSWYQQTPGQGLQFLFEYFSETQRNKGNFPGRFSGRQFSNSRSEMNVSTLELGDSALYLCASSLVTGTGAYNEQFFGPGTRLTVL.

The chain carries TRBV6-1 and TRBJ1-2; no clear D gene. The V gene's germline CDR1 is MNHNS and CDR2 SASEGT. V was cut by 2 bases and J by 3 bases, with 1 base left in between. The CDR3 runs 11 residues. The CDR3 reads CASSEHYGYTF. The CDR3 DNA reads TGTGCCAGCAGTGAACACTATGGCTACACCTTC.

This clone was seen a single time. The rearrangement joins TRBV4-3 to TRBJ2-5; no definite D call. V was pared by 0 bases and J by 4 bases, with 9 bases between. The germline gives CDR1 LGHNA, CDR2 YSLEER. This CDR3 comprises 14 residues. The DNA of the CDR3 is TGCGCCAGCAGCCAAGATGGGTTCGGAGAGACCCAGTACTTC. Amino acids: CASSQDGFGETQYF.

The V and J genes are TRBV5-1 and TRBJ2-3, with D possibly being TRBD1 (6 bases). The CDR3 loop spans 17 amino acids. CDR1 is SGHRS, CDR2 YFSETQ, per germline. V lost 0 bases, J lost 1 base, and 15 bases lay in between. CDR3 region: CASSLVGSGAGTDTQYF. DNA for the CDR3: TGCGCCAGCAGCTTGGTGGGTTCAGGGGCAGGCACAGATACGCAGTATTTT.

The J gene is TRBJ1-5, the V gene TRBV7-2, with 9 bases matching TRBD1. The CDR3 contains 16 residues. Germline CDR1 SGHTA, CDR2 FQGNSA. Trimming cost V 5 bases and J 6 bases; bases outside gene matches: 11. The CDR3 sequence: CASSPWDRVVGQPQHF. CDR3 DNA sequence: TGTGCCAGCAGCCCGTGGGACAGGGTGGTGGGTCAGCCCCAGCATTTT.

This rearrangement joins TRBV13 to TRBJ1-2; no clear D gene. Per the germline V gene, CDR1 is PRHDT and CDR2 is FYEKMQ (reference sequence). V gave up 1 base and J gave up 2 bases, with 11 bases separating them. This CDR3 has 15 residues. The CDR3 nucleotides are TGTGCCAGCAGCTTAGTCGCAGGAACCAACTATGGCTACACCTTC. It translates to CASSLVAGTNYGYTF.

The chain is built from TRBV9 and TRBJ2-1; a possible D gene is TRBD1 (6 bases). Per germline, CDR1 SGDLS and CDR2 YYNGEE. Trimming removed 4 bases from V and 5 bases from J, with 13 bases in between. The CDR3 runs 14 residues. The CDR3 here is CASSPGQLDNEQFF. CDR3 nucleotide sequence: TGTGCCAGCAGCCCGGGACAACTCGACAATGAGCAGTTCTTC. Complete variable domain (other parts from reference TRBV9 and TRBJ2-1): DSGVTQTPKHLITATGQRVTLRCSPRSGDLSVYWYQQSLDQGLQFLIQYYNGEERAKGNILERFSAQQFPDLHSELNLSSLELGDSALYFCASSPGQLDNEQFFGPGTRLTVL.

About this clone: One end of the junction varies from germline; a read error may be responsible. The chain employs TRBV5-1 and TRBJ2-1; 11 bases align to TRBD2. Per germline, CDR1 SGHRS and CDR2 YFSETQ. CDR3 length equals 17 residues. The CDR3 protein is CASSWGTLAGGYDEQFF. The CDR3 bases are TGCGCCAGCAGCTGGGGGACCCTAGCGGGAGGCTACGATGAGCAGTTCTTC.

The rearrangement links TRBV4-3 to TRBJ2-2; D perhaps matches TRBD2 (6 bases). This CDR3 has 16 residues. Germline-derived CDR1 and CDR2 are LGHNA and YSLEER. Trimming removed 2 bases from V and 5 bases from J, with 15 bases in between. The CDR3 loop is CASSQYGSGGTGELFF. In nucleotides, the CDR3 is TGCGCCAGCAGCCAATACGGGAGCGGCGGGACCGGGGAGCTGTTTTTT.

The chain combines TRBV5-1 with TRBJ2-1, with D perhaps matching TRBD2 (5 bases). Germline V gives CDR1 SGHRS, CDR2 YFSETQ. Trimming took 1 base from V and 2 from J, leaving 7 bases between them. This CDR3 is 14 amino acids long. CDR3 protein: CASSLLATYNEQFF. The CDR3 DNA follows: TGCGCCAGCAGCTTGCTAGCAACCTACAATGAGCAGTTCTTC.